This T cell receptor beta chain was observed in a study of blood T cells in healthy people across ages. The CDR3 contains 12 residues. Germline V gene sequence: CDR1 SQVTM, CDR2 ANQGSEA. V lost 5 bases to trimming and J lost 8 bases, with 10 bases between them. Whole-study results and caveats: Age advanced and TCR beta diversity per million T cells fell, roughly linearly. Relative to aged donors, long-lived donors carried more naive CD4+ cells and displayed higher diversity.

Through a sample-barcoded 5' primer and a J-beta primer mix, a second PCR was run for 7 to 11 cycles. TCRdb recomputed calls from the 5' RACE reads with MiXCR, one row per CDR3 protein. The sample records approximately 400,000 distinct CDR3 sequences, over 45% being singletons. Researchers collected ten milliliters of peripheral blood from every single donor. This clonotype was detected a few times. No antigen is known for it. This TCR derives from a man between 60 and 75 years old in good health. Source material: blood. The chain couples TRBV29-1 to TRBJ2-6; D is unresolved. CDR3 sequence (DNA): TGCAGCGTTCTCTCTTCGTCCAACGTCCTGACTTTC. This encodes CSVLSSSNVLTF.